This TCR beta chain was obtained from a study of blood T cell repertoires in COVID-19. Across the study: Sites across the United States, Italy and Spain contributed samples from acute and convalescent COVID-19. Sample material is recorded as cDNA or gDNA derived from T cells, B-cell-depleted T cells, or PBMCs.

Germline CDR1 and CDR2: MNHEY and SVGAGI. V was clipped by 4 bases and J by 2 bases; unmatched bases: 7. This CDR3 comprises 16 residues. This clone was seen only once. Per the original methods: Amplification of reference gene primers was used by the study to estimate nucleated cell counts. Assay: immunoSEQ multiplex PCR; the TCRdb copy retains only in-frame clones and omits some. The DNA was the basis for D and trimming; V, J and clone size are from that table. The repertoire holds around 60,000 clones, with roughly 80% as singletons. Enrolled during active infection, Seattle patients were then followed longitudinally.

This receptor was identified in a man in his sixties with COVID-19, enrolled during active disease. The sequencing sample was made of peripheral blood. The V gene is TRBV6-5, the J gene TRBJ1-2; 10 bases align to TRBD1. Here the CDR3 reads CASSSPGQGINYGYTF. CDR3 coding DNA: TGTGCCAGCAGTTCCCCGGGACAGGGGATCAACTATGGCTACACCTTC.